This passage covers 32 T cell receptor beta chains from one sample sequenced in a study of technical replicates of blood from a handful of donors. Profiling relied on immunoSEQ multiplex PCR, and the TCRdb table lists in-frame clones only, not all of them. The sample yields approximately 88,000 clones, around 94% seen once. Source material: T cells isolated from PBMCs. Receptors originate from a human donor in good health.

V usage is TRBV9 and J usage is TRBJ2-7; D not certain. The V and J ends lost 4 bases and 3 bases respectively, with 11 bases between them. From germline, CDR1 is SGDLS and CDR2 YYNGEE. The CDR3 totals 13 residues. CDR3 DNA sequence: TGTGCCAGCAGCCCCAGTGACAACTACGAGCAGTACTTC. It encodes CASSPSDNYEQYF.

Only one count was recorded for this clone. The rearrangement links TRBV9 to TRBJ2-5; no clear D. V lost 4 bases and J lost 0, with 4 bases in between. CDR1 is SGDLS, CDR2 YYNGEE, per germline. CDR3 length: 12 residues. CDR3 nucleotides: TGTGCCAGCAGCCTTAACCAAGAGACCCAGTACTTC. Encoded protein: CASSLNQETQYF.

The chain is built from TRBV7-2 and TRBJ2-1; TRBD2 matches at 8 bases. V shed 5 bases, J shed 6 bases, and the junction held 6 bases outside the gene matches. This CDR3 region has 14 residues. Germline values: CDR1 SGHTA, CDR2 FQGNSA. CDR3 region: CASSPAGGSNEQFF. The CDR3 nucleotides read TGTGCCAGCAGCCCTGCGGGGGGAAGCAATGAGCAGTTCTTC.

This clone showed up just once. This chain uses TRBV12-5 with TRBJ2-5; no reliable D call. The length of the CDR3 is 11 residues. Trimming pared 5 bases from V and 5 bases from J, leaving 6 bases between. Germline CDR1 LGHNT, CDR2 FRNRAP. Written as DNA, the CDR3 is TGTGCTAGTGGTACCCGGGAGACCCAGTACTTC. Translating it yields CASGTRETQYF.

This clone was found once. The gene calls are TRBV19 and TRBJ2-3; weak D call: TRBD2 (5 bases). The CDR3 is 15 residues long. V lost 7 bases to trimming and J lost 0 bases, with 14 bases between them. The V gene's germline CDR1 is LNHDA and CDR2 SQIVND (reference sequence). CDR3 sequence: CASNRLASSTDTQYF. DNA for the CDR3: TGTGCCAGTAATAGGCTAGCCTCTAGCACAGATACGCAGTATTTT.

V usage is TRBV29-1 and J usage is TRBJ2-1; no clear D gene. V was pared by 4 bases and J by 0 bases, with 7 bases between. From germline, CDR1 is SQVTM and CDR2 ANQGSEA. The CDR3 runs 13 residues. The CDR3: CSVGSSSYNEQFF. In nucleotides, the CDR3 is TGCAGCGTTGGATCTAGCTCCTACAATGAGCAGTTCTTC.

This rearrangement joins TRBV9 to TRBJ2-7; 11 bases line up with TRBD1. The CDR3 has 16 residues. Germline trimming cut 2 bases from V and 5 bases from J; bases unmatched to any gene: 9. CDR1 is SGDLS and CDR2 is YYNGEE in the germline V gene. CDR3 sequence (DNA): TGTGCCAGCAGCGTCGAAGGGACAGGGGGTATCCACGAGCAGTACTTC. This sequence encodes CASSVEGTGGIHEQYF.

This chain joins TRBV30 and TRBJ2-3, with TRBD2 matching 7 bases. Germline V gives CDR1 GTSNPN, CDR2 SVGIG (reference sequence). V lost 3 bases, J lost 0 bases, and 9 bases stayed unmatched. This CDR3 has 16 amino acids. CDR3 DNA sequence: TGTGCCTGGAGGCCGCCCGGGCGGGGGAGCACAGATACGCAGTATTTT. Residues: CAWRPPGRGSTDTQYF.

This clone was picked up a small number of times. The V gene is TRBV30, the J gene TRBJ1-1, with a weak D call TRBD1 (5 bases). Germline CDR1 GTSNPN, CDR2 SVGIG (reference sequence). The CDR3 has 11 residues. The germline V and J ends were trimmed by 8 bases and 5 bases, with 12 bases remaining between them. The CDR3: CARAGGTEAFF. For the CDR3, the DNA is TGTGCCCGGGCCGGGGGAACTGAAGCTTTCTTT.

By share, this clone ranks as medium-sized. The rearrangement uses TRBV7-8 and TRBJ2-7; D may be TRBD1 (6 bases). The germline V and J ends were trimmed by 7 bases and 5 bases, with 18 bases remaining between them. Per the germline V gene, CDR1 is SGHVS and CDR2 is FQNEAQ. CDR3 length: 14 amino acids. DNA of the CDR3: TGTGCCAGCACCCCCTCCAGGGGTCTCCACGAGCAGTACTTC. As protein: CASTPSRGLHEQYF.

The chain is built from TRBV2 and TRBJ2-1; D is unclear. V lost 1 base and J 8 bases, leaving 9 bases between the germline ends. This CDR3 is built from 13 residues. From germline, CDR1 is SNHLY and CDR2 FYNNEI. The CDR3, as DNA: TGTGCCAGCAGTGAAGTGAACTGGTATGAGCAGTTCTTC. Protein product: CASSEVNWYEQFF.

CDR3 nucleotides: TGTGCCAGCTCACCTGTGGGGGCAGCCATGAACACTGAAGCTTTCTTT. Its translation: CASSPVGAAMNTEAFF. The rearrangement links TRBV9 to TRBJ1-1, with D possibly TRBD1 on 6 matching bases. This CDR3 region has 16 residues. Trimming took 7 bases from V and 0 from J, leaving 19 bases between them. CDR1 and CDR2 (germline): SGDLS, YYNGEE.

CDR3 loop: CASSFGWGTTNEKLFF. CDR3 nucleotide sequence: TGTGCCAGCAGCTTCGGTTGGGGCACAACTAATGAAAAACTGTTTTTT. The rearrangement uses TRBV11-3 and TRBJ1-4, with D perhaps matching TRBD1 (5 bases). The V end lost 3 bases, the J end lost 0 bases, and 11 bases lay between the germline ends. Germline V CDR1 and CDR2: SGHNT, YENEEA. This CDR3 has 16 residues.

The genes are TRBV27 and TRBJ2-7; a weak D match, TRBD1 (6 bases). V lost 8 bases and J 1 base, leaving 9 bases between the germline ends. Germline CDR1 MNHEY, CDR2 SMNVEV (reference sequence). The CDR3 consists of 12 residues. This CDR3 is CASHQGSYEQYF. CDR3 bases: TGTGCCAGCCACCAGGGGTCCTACGAGCAGTACTTC.

The CDR3 is CASSPGWRQGRTGELFF. DNA of the CDR3: TGCGCCAGCAGCCCGGGTTGGAGACAGGGGCGGACCGGGGAGCTGTTTTTT. The chain joins TRBV5-1 to TRBJ2-2; 8 bases agree with TRBD1. CDR3 size: 17 residues. Germline V gene lookup returns CDR1 SGHRS and CDR2 YFSETQ. Unmatched junction bases numbered 13, after V lost 4 bases and J lost 5 bases.

V and J are TRBV9 and TRBJ1-2; 12 bases fit TRBD1. CDR3 length equals 18 residues. J was trimmed by 6 bases and V by 2 bases; bases with no gene match: 14. In germline, CDR1 is SGDLS, CDR2 YYNGEE. CDR3 sequence: CASSVGQGARLGIDGYTF. The CDR3 nucleotides are TGTGCCAGCAGCGTGGGACAGGGGGCGCGGTTGGGTATAGATGGCTACACCTTC.

This clone was seen only once. The chain recombines TRBV2 with TRBJ1-5, with D possibly being TRBD1 (6 bases). The V end lost 5 bases, the J end lost 0 bases, and 8 bases lay between the germline ends. Germline CDR1 is SNHLY and CDR2 is FYNNEI. The CDR3 sequence is 14 residues long. The CDR3 is CASSRQDSNQPQHF. The DNA of the CDR3 is TGTGCCAGCAGTCGACAGGATAGCAATCAGCCCCAGCATTTT.

The rearrangement links TRBV5-5 to TRBJ2-7, with D perhaps matching TRBD1 (6 bases). The ends were cut back, 1 base at V and 5 bases at J, with 13 bases in the middle. The CDR3 is 14 amino acids. Germline V gene lookup returns CDR1 SGHKS and CDR2 YYEKEE (reference sequence). The CDR3 loop is CASSLLQGNHEQYF. DNA for the CDR3: TGTGCCAGCAGCTTGCTCCAGGGGAACCACGAGCAGTACTTC.

The V gene is TRBV7-9, the J gene TRBJ1-3, with 9 bases identical to TRBD1. The CDR3 sequence is 15 residues long. Germline-derived CDR1 and CDR2 are SEHNR and FQNEAQ (reference sequence). Trimming removed 7 bases from V and 7 bases from J; junction bases left unmatched: 11. CDR3 protein: CASTKSSDRGNTIYF. Written as DNA, the CDR3 is TGTGCCAGCACCAAATCGTCGGACAGGGGTAACACCATATATTTT.

V is TRBV9 and J is TRBJ1-1; 7 bases are a match to TRBD1. V lost 3 bases to trimming and J lost 4 bases; unmatched junction nucleotides: 9. Germline V gene lookup returns CDR1 SGDLS and CDR2 YYNGEE. The CDR3 has 15 amino acids. CDR3 coding DNA: TGTGCCAGCAGCGCTAGACAGGGCGTCGCCACTGAAGCTTTCTTT. This codes for CASSARQGVATEAFF.

The chain uses TRBV7-7 and TRBJ2-7; tentatively, D is TRBD2 (5 bases). CDR1 is SSHAT and CDR2 is FNYEAQ in the germline V gene (reference sequence). The CDR3 length is 15 residues. Trimming took 3 bases from V and 3 from J, leaving 15 bases between them. CDR3 coding DNA: TGTGCCAGCAGCTTTCTCCTTGGAGGAAGCTACGAGCAGTACTTC. Translated: CASSFLLGGSYEQYF.

The chain joins TRBV4-1 to TRBJ2-1, with 10 nucleotides matching TRBD1. Looked up from germline, CDR1 is MGHRA and CDR2 is YSYEKL. This CDR3 comprises 15 residues. Trimming took 8 bases from V and 6 from J; bases not matched to a gene: 10. Written as DNA, the CDR3 is TGCGCCAGCGAAACGGGACAGGGGCTCTTCAATGAGCAGTTCTTC. Translation gives CASETGQGLFNEQFF.

The table lists this clone with a count of one. The CDR3 loop reads CASSIRQSYSGANVLTF. DNA of the CDR3: TGTGCCAGCAGCATCCGACAGAGCTACTCTGGGGCCAACGTCCTGACTTTC. The chain has TRBV9 and TRBJ2-6; TRBD1 is a possible D gene (5 bases). Germline V CDR1 and CDR2: SGDLS, YYNGEE. The CDR3 extends over 17 amino acids. Trimming removed 4 bases from V and 0 bases from J, with 14 bases in between.

The rearrangement joins TRBV30 to TRBJ1-2; TRBD1 agrees at 7 bases. V lost 5 bases to trimming and J lost 3 bases; unmatched junction nucleotides: 9. CDR1 and CDR2 (germline): GTSNPN, SVGIG (reference sequence). This CDR3 contains 14 residues. The CDR3 spells CAWETRDRDYGYTF. The CDR3 region has the DNA TGTGCCTGGGAAACCCGGGACAGAGACTATGGCTACACCTTC.

The V and J genes are TRBV2 and TRBJ2-7; D unclear. CDR1 is SNHLY and CDR2 is FYNNEI in the germline V gene. Trimming took 4 bases from V and 0 from J, leaving 13 bases between them. The CDR3 loop spans 15 amino acids. CDR3 DNA: TGTGCCAGCAGTGTGGGCCAGATTTCCTCCTACGAGCAGTACTTC. This translates into CASSVGQISSYEQYF.

This clone came up a few times. This chain connects TRBV6-1 to TRBJ2-2; no reliable D call. Germline CDR1 reads MNHNS; CDR2 reads SASEGT. This CDR3 is 14 amino acids long. Trimming cost V 5 bases and J 1 base, with 8 bases left between them. CDR3 sequence: CASSLQVNTGELFF. In DNA, the CDR3 is TGTGCCAGCAGTCTTCAGGTGAACACCGGGGAGCTGTTTTTT.

CDR3 loop: CATSSPTRQGSGANVLTF. The CDR3 DNA reads TGTGCCACCAGCAGTCCTACACGACAGGGGTCTGGGGCCAACGTCCTGACTTTC. The V gene is TRBV15, the J gene TRBJ2-6; 8 nucleotides agree with TRBD1. V was pared by 3 bases and J by 1 base, with 8 bases of the junction left unmatched. Germline V gene sequence: CDR1 LNHNV, CDR2 YYDKDF (reference sequence). This CDR3 is 18 amino acids long.

Here the CDR3 DNA reads TGTGCCTGGAGTGGAGGAGCAGGGCAGCCCCAGCATTTT. Translated: CAWSGGAGQPQHF. The rearrangement uses TRBV30 and TRBJ1-5; a possible D gene is TRBD1 (5 bases). This CDR3 region has 13 residues. The V gene lost 1 base and the J gene lost 7 bases, with 11 bases spanning the gap. Looked up from germline, CDR1 is GTSNPN and CDR2 is SVGIG (reference sequence).

In its sample, this clone was seen a few times. The CDR3 DNA is TGCGCCAGCAGCTTGGCCTTCGCAGACAATGAGCAGTTCTTC. This gives the protein CASSLAFADNEQFF. This sequence joins TRBV5-1 and TRBJ2-1, with no clear D. Deletions cut 0 bases from V and 5 bases from J, with 9 bases between. The CDR3 has 14 residues. Germline V gene sequence: CDR1 SGHRS, CDR2 YFSETQ.

In its sample, this clone was seen once. The J gene is TRBJ1-3, the V gene TRBV5-1, with TRBD1 identical over 7 bases. V dropped 0 bases and J dropped 2; count of bases not matched to a gene: 2. From germline, CDR1 is SGHRS and CDR2 YFSETQ. The CDR3 length is 15 residues. The CDR3 reads CASSLDRGAGNTIYF. CDR3 coding DNA: TGCGCCAGCAGCTTGGACAGGGGCGCTGGAAACACCATATATTTT.

The chain joins TRBV5-1 to TRBJ2-7, with D possibly being TRBD1 (5 bases). The V end was cut by 0 bases, the J end by 6 bases, with 16 bases between. Germline loops: CDR1 SGHRS, CDR2 YFSETQ. The CDR3 length is 15 residues. CDR3: CASSLGNRGGLEQYF. For the CDR3, the DNA is TGCGCCAGCAGCTTGGGAAATAGGGGTGGGCTCGAGCAGTACTTC.

J is TRBJ1-3 and V is TRBV7-2, with 7 nucleotides matching TRBD1. The V and J ends lost 8 bases and 2 bases, in that order; junction bases with no gene match: 6. Germline V gives CDR1 SGHTA, CDR2 FQGNSA. This CDR3 has 14 amino acids. CDR3 bases: TGTGCCAGCTCATCCCAGGGGGCTGGAAACACCATATATTTT. It yields the protein CASSSQGAGNTIYF.